This TCR beta chain came from a study of blood T cell repertoires in COVID-19. On the study more broadly: Donors in the United States, Italy and Spain gave samples during acute or convalescent COVID-19.

Original data processing: Using reference gene primer amplification, nucleated cell counts were estimated. Some clones are missing from TCRdb's copy, which holds only in-frame ones; the method was immunoSEQ multiplex PCR. V, J and clone size are taken as reported in that table, and D and trimming were inferred from the DNA itself. The table shows around 150,000 clones, with roughly 85% occurring only once. V gave up 2 bases and J gave up 5 bases, with 9 bases separating them. The CDR3 length is 13 residues. CDR1 SGHAT and CDR2 FQNNGV come from the germline V gene. The chain links TRBV11-2 to TRBJ2-5; the D is unclear. Sequencing was carried out using peripheral blood. This receptor was taken from a man in his 70s with acute or convalescent COVID-19. CDR3 region: CASSLTVKETQYF. CDR3 sequence (DNA): TGTGCCAGCAGCTTAACGGTGAAGGAGACCCAGTACTTC.